The 27 T cell receptor beta chains reported below all come from one sample, sequenced in a study of T cells in Graves' hyperthyroidism and ophthalmopathy. TCR beta CDR3 region amplification was performed from RNA transcripts. The HTBI primer set was used in a first-round RT-PCR of the TCR CDR3. TCRdb reanalysed the multiplex PCR reads using MiXCR and keeps one entry per CDR3 protein. The data contain around 600,000 distinct CDR3 sequences, about 15% of them singletons. Sequencing was performed on blood. The receptor set was obtained from a woman in her twenties or thirties with Graves' hyperthyroidism.

This clonotype appeared once. This may arise from a read error, as a much more abundant clone is one base away. The chain links TRBV30 to TRBJ2-7; TRBD1 is a possible D gene (5 bases). The V gene's germline CDR1 is GTSNPN and CDR2 SVGIG (reference sequence). Trimming shortened V by 1 base and J by 1 base, and 17 bases separated the two germline ends. This CDR3 comprises 16 residues. CDR3 DNA: TGTGCCTGGAGTGAAAGCCCGGACATCCTATCCTACGAGCAGTACTTC. Its translation is CAWSESPDILSYEQYF.

This clonotype has only a few counts. The chain couples TRBV20-1 to TRBJ1-2; TRBD1 matches at 10 bases. The CDR3 extends over 15 amino acids. Germline V gene lookup returns CDR1 DFQATT and CDR2 SNEGSKA (reference sequence). Trimming cost V 2 bases and J 3 bases; bases outside gene matches: 6. CDR3 bases: TGCAGTGCTAGACCTAGACAGGGGGCCCACTATGGCTACACCTTC. This sequence encodes CSARPRQGAHYGYTF.

This clonotype was seen ten or more times. The chain links TRBV20-1 to TRBJ2-1; TRBD2 matches at 9 bases. Trimming at V came to 1 base and at J to 5 bases, leaving 12 bases not matched to a gene. CDR3 length: 17 amino acids. Germline CDR1 is DFQATT and CDR2 is SNEGSKA (reference sequence). The CDR3 nucleotides are TGCAGTGCTAGAGTTCAAGCGACTAGCGGAATCGACAATGAGCAGTTCTTC. Its translation is CSARVQATSGIDNEQFF.

This clonotype was observed at least ten times. The V call is TRBV4-1, the J call TRBJ2-1, with D possibly TRBD2 on 6 matching bases. Germline assignment: CDR1 MGHRA and CDR2 YSYEKL. V was cut by 1 base and J by 7 bases, with 11 bases left in between. CDR3 length: 14 residues. CDR3 residues: CASSQGVRENEQFF. CDR3 DNA sequence: TGCGCCAGCAGCCAAGGCGTTCGGGAGAATGAGCAGTTCTTC.

This clonotype has at least ten counts. This chain uses TRBV6-1 with TRBJ1-1; the D gene is possibly TRBD1 (5 bases). From germline, CDR1 is MNHNS and CDR2 SASEGT. The CDR3 is 13 residues long. Trimming took 6 bases from V and 5 from J, leaving 13 bases between them. The CDR3 is CASSRDGGTEAFF. The DNA for the CDR3 is TGTGCCAGCAGCCGCGATGGGGGGACTGAAGCTTTCTTT.

This rearrangement joins TRBV20-1 to TRBJ1-5, with D uncertain. Between the trimmed V and J ends, which lost 0 bases and 5 bases, there was a span of 11 bases. Germline CDR1 reads DFQATT; CDR2 reads SNEGSKA (reference sequence). The CDR3 loop spans 14 amino acids. In nucleotides, the CDR3 is TGCAGTGCTAGAGAGACGCTAGCAGATCAGCCCCAGCATTTT. Its protein is CSARETLADQPQHF.

This clonotype has a count of ten or more. This chain joins TRBV5-1 and TRBJ1-1, with TRBD1 matching 9 bases. V was clipped by 3 bases and J by 5 bases; unmatched bases: 11. Germline V lookup: CDR1 SGHRS, CDR2 YFSETQ. CDR3 length: 16 residues. The CDR3 DNA reads as TGCGCCAGCAGCTCCAGACAGGACAGGGGACGAACTGAAGCTTTCTTT. This gives the protein CASSSRQDRGRTEAFF.

This clonotype was found many times. The CDR3 loop reads CASSRFRPSGNTIYF. As DNA, the CDR3 is TGTGCCAGCAGCCGTTTCCGGCCCTCTGGAAACACCATATATTTT. The chain is built from TRBV3-1 and TRBJ1-3; D gene ambiguous. From germline, CDR1 is LGHDT and CDR2 YNNKEL (reference sequence). Trimming shortened V by 4 bases and J by 0 bases, and 10 bases separated the two germline ends. CDR3 length equals 15 residues.

A remark on this clonotype: The limits of the CDR3 on the DNA are not certain, so only TCRdb's listed CDR3 is given. The V call is TRBV6-9, the J call TRBJ1-4. The germline gives CDR1 MNHGY, CDR2 SVAAGI. Both ends counted, the CDR3 spans 16 residues. The CDR3: CASSSSGMGPHEKLFF.

This clonotype showed up many times. V gene TRBV27 combines with J gene TRBJ2-1; 15 bases align to TRBD2. Per the germline V gene, CDR1 is MNHEY and CDR2 is SMNVEV (reference sequence). The trim removed 5 bases at V and 1 base at J, leaving 9 bases unmatched. CDR3 length: 19 amino acids. This CDR3 is CASSTGLAGGQLSYNEQFF. CDR3 nucleotide sequence: TGTGCCAGCAGTACGGGACTAGCGGGAGGTCAACTATCCTACAATGAGCAGTTCTTC.

This clonotype came up many times. CDR3 sequence: CAITRDRSYNEQFF. CDR3 sequence (DNA): TGTGCCATAACGAGGGACAGGTCCTACAATGAGCAGTTCTTC. This chain links TRBV10-3 with TRBJ2-1; 8 bases fit TRBD1. Losses at the gene ends were 9 bases for V and 1 base for J; bases not matched to a gene: 5. There are 14 residues in the CDR3. Germline V gene sequence: CDR1 ENHRY, CDR2 SYGVKD.

This chain connects TRBV28 to TRBJ1-4, with D possibly being TRBD1 (6 bases). V lost 4 bases, J lost 0 bases, and 12 bases lay in between. Germline V CDR1 and CDR2: MDHEN, SYDVKM. This CDR3 contains 16 residues. This CDR3 is CASSSPGAATNEKLFF. In DNA, the CDR3 is TGTGCCAGCAGTTCCCCGGGGGCGGCAACTAATGAAAAACTGTTTTTT.

The chain carries TRBV27 and TRBJ2-3; 10 nucleotides match TRBD1. Germline CDR1 is MNHEY and CDR2 is SMNVEV (reference sequence). The CDR3 loop spans 17 amino acids. The junction had 11 bases not matched to a gene; V was cut back by 3 bases and J by 5 bases. The CDR3 here is CASSLVGTGVLKDTQYF. The CDR3, as DNA: TGTGCCAGCAGTTTGGTAGGGACAGGGGTCCTCAAAGATACGCAGTATTTT.

This clonotype has ten or more counts. The chain uses TRBV27 and TRBJ2-7; 10 bases map to TRBD2. Germline CDR1 MNHEY, CDR2 SMNVEV (reference sequence). This CDR3 region has 15 residues. Germline trimming cut 5 bases from V and 1 base from J; bases unmatched to any gene: 5. The CDR3 region has the DNA TGTGCCAGCAGTGCCCTAGCGGGAGTTTCCTACGAGCAGTACTTC. As protein: CASSALAGVSYEQYF.

This clonotype came up many times. This sequence joins TRBV27 and TRBJ2-7; 9 bases line up with TRBD2. The V and J ends lost 7 bases and 3 bases, in that order; junction bases with no gene match: 16. The length of the CDR3 is 17 residues. Per the germline V gene, CDR1 is MNHEY and CDR2 is SMNVEV (reference sequence). The CDR3: CASIGQNRLAGNYEQYF. CDR3 sequence (DNA): TGTGCCAGCATTGGGCAAAATAGGCTAGCGGGAAACTACGAGCAGTACTTC.

This clonotype was seen a few times. CDR3 sequence (DNA): TGCGCCAGCAGCCAAGAGAGCACTCTGGCGGGAGCCTCCTACAATGAGCAGTTCTTC. It yields the protein CASSQESTLAGASYNEQFF. The chain couples TRBV4-3 to TRBJ2-1; 7 nucleotides line up with TRBD2. This CDR3 spans 19 amino acids. The V gene end was trimmed by 0 bases and the J gene end by 0 bases; junction bases not matched to a gene: 11. From germline, CDR1 is LGHNA and CDR2 YSLEER.

This clonotype was detected a few times. V is TRBV19 and J is TRBJ2-1; 7 positions agree with TRBD1. The germline CDR1 and CDR2 sequences are LNHDA and SQIVND (reference sequence). CDR3 size: 18 residues. V shed 5 bases, J shed 5 bases, and the junction held 18 bases outside the gene matches. The CDR3 DNA reads TGTGCCAGTAGTGTCCCCCCCCCGGGCAGGGGGTATCACAATGAGCAGTTCTTC. This codes for CASSVPPPGRGYHNEQFF.

This sequence joins TRBV4-3 and TRBJ1-4; a weak D match, TRBD1 (5 bases). V dropped 0 bases and J dropped 0 bases, with 20 bases sitting between them. This CDR3 has 20 amino acids. Germline V lookup: CDR1 LGHNA, CDR2 YSLEER. In DNA, the CDR3 is TGCGCCAGCAGCCAAGAGAGGCAGACAGTGATAACTGCAACTAATGAAAAACTGTTTTTT. This encodes CASSQERQTVITATNEKLFF.

The chain couples TRBV6-1 to TRBJ2-2; 13 bases fit TRBD2. J gave up 5 bases and V 9 bases, and 9 bases lay outside the gene matches. This CDR3 is built from 16 residues. Per the germline V gene, CDR1 is MNHNS and CDR2 is SASEGT. The CDR3 reads CASGHGLAGVTGELFF. The CDR3 DNA is TGTGCCAGTGGCCACGGACTAGCGGGAGTTACCGGGGAGCTGTTTTTT.

At least ten counts were recorded for this clonotype. V and J are TRBV11-2 and TRBJ2-2; maybe TRBD1 (5 bases). The CDR3 loop spans 15 amino acids. Trimming removed 1 base from V and 6 bases from J, with 12 bases in between. CDR1 SGHAT and CDR2 FQNNGV come from the germline V gene. The CDR3 sequence is CASSLAAGFAGELFF. The CDR3 nucleotides read TGTGCCAGCAGCTTAGCTGCAGGGTTTGCCGGGGAGCTGTTTTTT.

A few counts support this clonotype. The CDR3 loop reads CASSVAGGYTEAFF. DNA for the CDR3: TGTGCCAGCAGCGTAGCGGGGGGCTACACTGAAGCTTTCTTT. The rearrangement links TRBV9 to TRBJ1-1; the D gene is possibly TRBD1 (6 bases). V dropped 0 bases and J dropped 3 bases, with 9 bases sitting between them. This CDR3 has 14 residues. Germline values: CDR1 SGDLS, CDR2 YYNGEE.

This clonotype was detected only a few times. The rearrangement links TRBV20-1 to TRBJ1-2; 9 bases are a match to TRBD1. With V trimmed by 0 bases and J by 7 bases, 9 bases remained unmatched. The germline CDR1 and CDR2 sequences are DFQATT and SNEGSKA (reference sequence). The CDR3 runs to 15 residues. CDR3 residues: CSARDHQATGGGYTF. As DNA, the CDR3 is TGCAGTGCTAGAGATCACCAAGCGACAGGGGGTGGCTACACCTTC.

This clonotype appeared a single time. The chain combines TRBV4-1 with TRBJ2-7; either TRBD1 or TRBD2 may supply D (6 bases each). CDR3 length: 17 residues. V was cut by 0 bases and J by 6 bases, with 21 bases left in between. CDR1 and CDR2 from the germline V gene are MGHRA and YSYEKL. DNA of the CDR3: TGCGCCAGCAGCCAAGAGGAGGGACAATCTTTTGGGCTCGAGCAGTACTTC. It codes for CASSQEEGQSFGLEQYF.

This chain connects TRBV28 to TRBJ2-7; D gene ambiguous. Germline CDR1 MDHEN, CDR2 SYDVKM. Trimming pared 2 bases from V and 6 bases from J, leaving 5 bases between. This CDR3 is built from 11 residues. This CDR3 is CASSLPGEQYF. In nucleotides, the CDR3 is TGTGCCAGCAGTTTACCAGGCGAGCAGTACTTC.

This clonotype was counted many times. V usage is TRBV7-8 and J usage is TRBJ2-7, with 10 bases lining up with TRBD2. Germline V gene sequence: CDR1 SGHVS, CDR2 FQNEAQ. The V segment lost 2 bases and the J segment 0 bases; nucleotides outside the gene matches: 4. This CDR3 is 16 amino acids long. CDR3 sequence: CASSLWGTSDSYEQYF. CDR3 nucleotides: TGTGCCAGCAGCTTATGGGGGACTAGCGACTCCTACGAGCAGTACTTC.

This clonotype was detected many times. The chain has TRBV7-2 and TRBJ1-4; 8 nucleotides align to TRBD1. Trimming cost V 4 bases and J 7 bases; bases outside gene matches: 5. The CDR3 loop spans 14 amino acids. Germline-derived CDR1 and CDR2 are SGHTA and FQGNSA. The CDR3 region has the DNA TGTGCCAGCAGCTCCGACAGGGGAGGTGAAAAACTGTTTTTT. Its translation: CASSSDRGGEKLFF.

In DNA form, the CDR3 reads TGTGCCAGCAGCTTAGCAGGGTCCGGAGATACGCAGTATTTT. This codes for CASSLAGSGDTQYF. This chain connects TRBV7-9 to TRBJ2-3, with D unclear. Germline CDR1 reads SEHNR; CDR2 reads FQNEAQ (reference sequence). The germline V and J ends were trimmed by 0 bases and 5 bases, with 9 bases remaining between them. The CDR3 length is 14 residues.